The 7 T cell receptor beta chains below come from one sample, sequenced in a study of blood T cell repertoires in COVID-19. Data came from immunoSEQ multiplex PCR; TCRdb stores just in-frame clones and leaves some out. The table includes under 300,000 clones, 86% detected once. The sequencing input was peripheral blood. The receptors originated from a woman aged 70 to 79 with COVID-19, enrolled during active disease.

A few counts support this clone. The V gene is TRBV29-1, the J gene TRBJ1-1; no reliable D call. This CDR3 has 15 residues. Per germline, CDR1 SQVTM and CDR2 ANQGSEA. Trimming shortened V by 3 bases and J by 1 base, and 15 bases separated the two germline ends. The CDR3 sequence: CSVDGSRVTNTEAFF. The CDR3 region has the DNA TGCAGCGTTGATGGATCCCGGGTGACGAACACTGAAGCTTTCTTT.

The genes are TRBV12-3 or TRBV12-4 and TRBJ2-7, with 9 bases matching TRBD1. With 6 bases clipped from V and 3 bases from J, the junction kept 3 bases outside the gene matches. The CDR3 has 13 residues. This chain's CDR3 is CASRGTGRYEQYF. CDR3 coding DNA: TGTGCCAGCAGGGGGACAGGGCGCTACGAGCAGTACTTC.

The gene calls are TRBV10-1 and TRBJ2-5; 8 bases fit TRBD2. The CDR3 spans 16 residues. Trimming took 0 bases from V and 2 from J; bases not matched to a gene: 5. Germline loops: CDR1 WNHNN, CDR2 SYGVQD (reference sequence). In DNA form, the CDR3 reads TGCGCCAGCAGTGAGTCGAGGCGGGGGGATCAAGAGACCCAGTACTTC. Encoded protein: CASSESRRGDQETQYF.

J is TRBJ1-1 and V is TRBV18; possible D gene TRBD1, 6 bases. Looked up from germline, CDR1 is KGHSH and CDR2 is LQKENI. Between the trimmed V and J ends, which lost 4 bases and 4 bases, there was a span of 16 bases. The CDR3 spans 15 residues. As DNA, the CDR3 is TGTGCCAGCTCACTTTATCAGGGGAAGGGCACTGAAGCTTTCTTT. Amino acid sequence: CASSLYQGKGTEAFF.

The genes are TRBV24-1 and TRBJ1-1; D might be TRBD1 (5 bases). The CDR3 sequence is 15 residues long. Trimming cost V 4 bases and J 3 bases, with 14 bases left between them. Germline assignment: CDR1 KGHDR and CDR2 SFDVKD. For the CDR3, the DNA is TGTGCCACCAGTGACCCCGCCCGGGGGGACACTGAAGCTTTCTTT. This encodes CATSDPARGDTEAFF.

In the case of this clone: This sample also contains other DNA sequences that code for the same CDR3. The V gene is TRBV7-8, the J gene TRBJ2-7, with D unclear. With 5 bases removed from V and 0 bases from J, the gap between germline ends came to 5 bases. The CDR3 length is 12 residues. CDR1 is SGHVS and CDR2 is FQNEAQ in the germline V gene. The CDR3 loop is CASSPSSYEQYF. The DNA of the CDR3 is TGTGCCAGCAGCCCTAGCTCCTACGAGCAGTACTTC.

About this clone itself: Other DNA sequences of this sample code for an identical CDR3. V and J are TRBV18 and TRBJ2-5; TRBD1 agrees at 8 bases. Germline V lookup: CDR1 KGHSH, CDR2 LQKENI. This CDR3 region has 13 residues. After removal of 5 bases from V and 4 bases from J, the junction contained 3 bases not matched to a gene. Here the CDR3 DNA reads TGTGCCAGCTCATTACAGGGGGGAGAGACCCAGTACTTC. Protein sequence: CASSLQGGETQYF.